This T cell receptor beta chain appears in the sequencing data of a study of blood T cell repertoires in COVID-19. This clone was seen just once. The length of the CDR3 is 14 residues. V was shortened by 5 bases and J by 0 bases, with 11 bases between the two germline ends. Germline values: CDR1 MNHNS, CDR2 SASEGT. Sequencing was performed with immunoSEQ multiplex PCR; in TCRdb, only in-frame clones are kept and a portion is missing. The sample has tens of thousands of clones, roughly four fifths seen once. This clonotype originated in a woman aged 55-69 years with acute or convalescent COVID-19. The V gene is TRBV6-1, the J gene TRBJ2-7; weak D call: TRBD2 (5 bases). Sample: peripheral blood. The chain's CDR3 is CASSLTTSSYEQYF. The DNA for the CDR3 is TGTGCCAGCAGTTTAACAACTAGCTCCTACGAGCAGTACTTC.